The sequence of this TCR beta chain was determined in a study of identical twins. Notes on this clonotype: The target antigen is unknown.

General observations from the study: Invariant MAIT and iNKT cells are populations that could partly confound zero-insertion analyses. Out-of-frame TCR alpha sharing in monozygotic twins exceeded recombination model predictions.

This CDR3 has 16 residues. V gave up 1 base and J gave up 0 bases, with 10 bases separating them. Germline values: CDR1 KGHSH, CDR2 LQKENI. After template switching added a universal primer site, the resulting cDNA carried unique molecular identifiers. In TCRdb, the 5' RACE reads were re-called with MiXCR into one record per CDR3 protein. Among roughly 1.6 million distinct CDR3 sequences listed, around 29% were seen once. The receptor was isolated from a newborn girl in good health. The specimen sequenced was cord blood. The chain carries TRBV18 and TRBJ2-4; D gene unclear. The CDR3 sequence is CASSPQQRIAKNIQYF. CDR3 nucleotide sequence: TGTGCCAGCTCACCACAACAGAGGATAGCCAAAAACATTCAGTACTTC.